A single sample is the source of the 13 T cell receptor beta chains below, sequenced in a study of tumor-infiltrating lymphocytes in glioblastoma multiforme. TCR beta libraries were built from RNA through three nested multiplex PCR rounds using modified ARM-PCR. TCRdb reprocessed the multiplex PCR reads via MiXCR and lists one record per CDR3 protein. The sample records about 10,000 distinct CDR3 sequences, around three quarters being singletons. The specimen was brain tumor tissue. Every receptor here comes from a male donor with glioblastoma.

This clonotype was counted a few times. The genes are TRBV11-2 and TRBJ2-1, with D uncertain. V dropped 2 bases and J dropped 11 bases, with 7 bases sitting between them. The germline CDR1 and CDR2 sequences are SGHAT and FQNNGV. This CDR3 comprises 11 residues. This chain's CDR3 is CASSLFNKQFF. In DNA, the CDR3 is TGTGCCAGCAGCTTATTCAACAAGCAGTTCTTC.

This clonotype was recorded only once. The rearrangement joins TRBV4-3 to TRBJ1-6; no clear D gene. CDR1 and CDR2 from the germline V gene are LGHNA and YSLEER. The CDR3 runs to 14 residues. V lost 4 bases to trimming and J lost 10 bases, with 14 bases between them. The CDR3 region has the DNA TGCGCCAGCAGCCGCATGAGGGAATACTCACCCCTCCACTTT. Its translation: CASSRMREYSPLHF.

The gene calls are TRBV11-2 and TRBJ1-1; tentative D call: TRBD1 (5 bases). Germline CDR1 reads SGHAT; CDR2 reads FQNNGV. The CDR3 extends over 12 amino acids. With 1 base removed from V and 10 bases from J, the gap between germline ends came to 10 bases. The CDR3 spells CASSLVQEVAFF. The CDR3 region has the DNA TGTGCCAGCAGCTTAGTACAGGAGGTAGCTTTCTTT.

The chain joins TRBV14 to TRBJ2-7, with 9 bases matching TRBD1. Looked up from germline, CDR1 is SGHDN and CDR2 is FVKESK. V lost 6 bases, J lost 3 bases, and 9 bases stayed unmatched. The CDR3 consists of 15 residues. CDR3 coding DNA: TGTGCCAGCAGTCCCACGGACAGGGGAGGCTACGAGCAGTACTTC. The encoded protein is CASSPTDRGGYEQYF.

Concerning this clonotype: A read error may account for a junction end that differs from germline. This chain uses TRBV11-2 with TRBJ2-6; D not resolved. The germline gives CDR1 SGHAT, CDR2 FQNNGV. The CDR3 totals 16 residues. The CDR3 region is CASSSRAHPGSNVLTF. DNA of the CDR3: TGTGCCAGCAGCTCTAGGGCCCACCCTGGGTCCAACGTCCTGACTTTC.

Details on this clonotype: The germline gene is not matched at one end of the junction; a read error may be the cause. V is TRBV11-2 and J is TRBJ2-5; the D gene is possibly TRBD2 (6 bases). CDR3 size: 15 residues. CDR1 and CDR2 from the germline V gene are SGHAT and FQNNGV. For the CDR3, the DNA is TGTGCCAGCTGCTTCTGCGGGACCAGCAAAGGAACCCAGTACTTC. Translating gives CASCFCGTSKGTQYF.

CDR3: CSAAKGSVSYEQYF. Here the CDR3 DNA reads TGCAGTGCAGCAAAGGGGTCAGTATCCTACGAGCAGTACTTC. The V and J genes are TRBV20-1 and TRBJ2-7, with D maybe TRBD1 (5 bases). V was trimmed by 6 bases and J by 1 base, leaving 16 bases between them. The CDR3 is 14 residues long. Germline loops: CDR1 DFQATT, CDR2 SNEGSKA (reference sequence).

Of note for this clonotype: At one of its ends the junction is not consistent with the germline gene, which may arise from a read error. V usage is TRBV11-2 and J usage is TRBJ2-2, with D unclear. The CDR3 sequence is 13 residues long. CDR1 is SGHAT and CDR2 is FQNNGV in the germline V gene. The CDR3 coding sequence is TGCGCCAGCAGCCTCATAAACATCGGGGAGCTGTTTTTT. As protein: CASSLINIGELFF.

V is TRBV11-2 and J is TRBJ2-5, with 7 bases lining up with TRBD1. Trimming cost V 5 bases and J 2 bases; bases outside gene matches: 5. CDR1 and CDR2 (germline): SGHAT, FQNNGV. The CDR3 covers 14 residues. The CDR3 DNA follows: TGTGCCAGCAGCCCTGGGACAGAGCAAGAGACCCAGTACTTC. As protein: CASSPGTEQETQYF.

Worth noting for this clonotype: The CDR3 ends on some other residue instead of the conserved phenylalanine or tryptophan, so this is likely a read error. The rearrangement uses TRBV7-8 and TRBJ1-1; no clear D gene. The germline V gene has CDR1 SGHVS and CDR2 FQNEAQ. The CDR3 is 14 residues long. V was clipped by 1 base and J by 0 bases, with 6 bases between them. The CDR3 spells CASSLGVVNTEAFS. In nucleotides, the CDR3 is TGTGCCAGCAGCTTAGGCGTCGTGAACACTGAAGCTTTCTCT.

To note about this clonotype: Since no conserved phenylalanine or tryptophan closes the CDR3, a read error is the likely cause. The gene calls are TRBV29-1 and TRBJ2-3; tentative D call: TRBD1 (6 bases). Per the germline V gene, CDR1 is SQVTM and CDR2 is ANQGSEA. The CDR3 has 15 amino acids. For the CDR3, the DNA is TGCAGCGTTGAAGATCCCCTTCCCTGGACAGATACACAGTATCTT. This codes for CSVEDPLPWTDTQYL.

In this sample, this clonotype turned up a few times. The chain combines TRBV11-2 with TRBJ2-3, with 11 bases identical to TRBD2. The trim removed 6 bases at V and 2 bases at J, leaving 7 bases unmatched. This CDR3 has 16 residues. Germline CDR1 SGHAT, CDR2 FQNNGV. The CDR3, as DNA: TGTGCCAGCAGATTCGGGACTAGCGGCTTCACAGATACGCAGTATTTT. Translation: CASRFGTSGFTDTQYF.

Comments on this clonotype: With a much larger clone just one base away, this may be a read error. The gene calls are TRBV28 and TRBJ1-5; D is undetermined. Trimming cost V 2 bases and J 3 bases, with 11 bases left between them. This CDR3 is 15 amino acids long. The germline gives CDR1 MDHEN, CDR2 SYDVKM. The CDR3 nucleotides are TGTGCCAGCAGTTTAGGTAGTGGGCCCAATCAGCCCCAGCATTTT. It yields the protein CASSLGSGPNQPQHF.